This T cell receptor (beta chain) originates from a study of shared clonotypes between healthy human individuals. Study results and caveats: Four donors showed sharing of 4.5% to 6% of naive CD4 clonotypes. Rarefaction analysis demonstrated incomplete sorted-subset sequencing notwithstanding large depth. Sharing of clonotypes among donors was expected to vary with sequencing depth.

Profiling relied on immunoSEQ multiplex PCR, and the TCRdb table lists in-frame clones only, not all of them. The data hold about 330,000 clones, with roughly 87% observed a single time. Points on this clone: The antigen is undetermined.

V was cut by 2 bases and J by 3 bases, with 20 bases left in between. This CDR3 comprises 16 residues. Germline V gives CDR1 GTSNPN, CDR2 SVGIG (reference sequence). The TCR originated in a man aged 18 to 29 in good health. The material sequenced was memory CD8+ T cells sorted from blood. Indicated subset: CD45RO+ cells pooled with CCR7-negative TemRA cells. This chain links TRBV30 with TRBJ2-7; tentatively, D is TRBD1 (5 bases). The CDR3 sequence: CAWSFLPGSWGYEQYF. In nucleotides, the CDR3 is TGTGCCTGGAGTTTTCTTCCAGGGTCTTGGGGCTACGAGCAGTACTTC.